Listed below are T cell receptor beta chains from one sample, sequenced in a study of PD-L1 blockade in urothelial cancer. Sequencing used immunoSEQ multiplex PCR; TCRdb keeps in-frame clones, though not all of them. The sample has 46,000 or so clones, 70% to 90% seen once. The sequences come from PBMCs, collected around atezolizumab (anti-PD-L1) treatment. The receptors stem from a man aged 60-69 years with urothelial cancer. The CDR3 runs from the conserved cysteine through the conserved F or W. Fields, in order: D gene, J gene, V gene, clone size, CDR3 DNA, CDR3 protein. A D gene is named only where the DNA matches it firmly. The size field is filled for only some rows; it gives once, few, many or a size class.

>-|TRBJ2-6|TRBV19|-
TGTGCCAGTAGTATACGGGTGAGCGGGGCCAACGTCCTGACTTTC
CASSIRVSGANVLTF
>TRBD1|TRBJ1-6|TRBV6-5|few
TGTGCCAGCAGTTACCTCGGGACAGGGGTTTCACCCCTCCACTTT
CASSYLGTGVSPLHF
>TRBD2|TRBJ2-7|TRBV6-1|-
TGTGCCGTGGGCCTAGCGGGGGGATACGAGCAGTACTTC
CAVGLAGGYEQYF
>TRBD2|TRBJ2-7|TRBV28|-
TGTGCCAGCAGTTTAGAGACTAGCGGGGGGGGTGACTCCTACGAGCAGTACTTC
CASSLETSGGGDSYEQYF
>-|TRBJ2-1|TRBV6-6|-
TGTGCCAGCAGTTCTACAGGCCCGGACTACAATGAGCAGTTCTTC
CASSSTGPDYNEQFF
>-|TRBJ1-5|TRBV28|-
TGTGCCAGCACCGGGGGGGTTTTCAATCAGCCCCAGCATTTT
CASTGGVFNQPQHF
>TRBD1|TRBJ1-3|TRBV4-3|-
TGCGCCAGCAGCCAAGATAAGCGGCAGGGGGCTGGAAACACCATATATTTT
CASSQDKRQGAGNTIYF
>TRBD1|TRBJ2-5|TRBV2|-
TGTGCCAGCACCGGACAGGGCGGTTGGCCCCAAGAGACCCAGTACTTC
CASTGQGGWPQETQYF
>TRBD1|TRBJ2-7|TRBV11-3|-
TGTGCCAGCGGGTCAGGACAGGGGGTGTCCTACGAGCAGTACTTC
CASGSGQGVSYEQYF
>-|TRBJ2-2|TRBV13|once
TGTGCCAGCAGCCCCCTGAACACCGGGGAGCTGTTTTTT
CASSPLNTGELFF
>TRBD1|TRBJ2-5|TRBV27|-
TGTGCCAGCAAGCTACAGGGGGCGCAAGAGACCCAGTACTTC
CASKLQGAQETQYF
>TRBD1|TRBJ2-5|TRBV7-2|once
TGTGCCAGCAGCCTGACAGGGGGAGAGACCCAGTACTTC
CASSLTGGETQYF